The 7 T cell receptor beta chains below come from one sample, sequenced in a study of cytomegalovirus exposure and HLA in healthy donors. The PCR made use of 60 Vbeta and 13 Jbeta primers. Data came from immunoSEQ multiplex PCR; TCRdb stores just in-frame clones and leaves some out. Of fewer than 70,000 clones listed, 74% were seen once; the top ten hold around 10%. Sequenced: PBMCs. The receptors come from a woman aged 55-75 years in good health and CMV-seropositive.

V is TRBV19 and J is TRBJ1-5; no reliable D call. Trimming cost V 3 bases and J 7 bases, with 10 bases left between them. The germline gives CDR1 LNHDA, CDR2 SQIVND (reference sequence). The CDR3 is 13 residues long. The CDR3 DNA follows: TGTGCCAGTAGTATTAACTCTGTCCAGCCCCAGCATTTT. Its translation: CASSINSVQPQHF.

The chain joins TRBV5-1 to TRBJ1-3, with 7 bases matching TRBD1. This CDR3 has 14 amino acids. Unmatched junction bases numbered 4, after V lost 4 bases and J lost 3 bases. Germline values: CDR1 SGHRS, CDR2 YFSETQ. The CDR3 bases are TGCGCCAGCAGCCTCGGGACAGTTGGAAACACCATATATTTT. Its translation: CASSLGTVGNTIYF.

The chain carries TRBV7-8 and TRBJ2-3; D uncertain. This CDR3 is 20 amino acids long. V was trimmed by 1 base and J by 2 bases, leaving 25 bases between them. CDR1 is SGHVS, CDR2 FQNEAQ, per germline. The CDR3 DNA follows: TGTGCCAGCAGCTTAGTGAAGTTGGCGGATCAGACTGAAGACACAGATACGCAGTATTTT. It translates to CASSLVKLADQTEDTDTQYF.

This chain connects TRBV5-1 to TRBJ1-2; D gene ambiguous. There are 12 residues in the CDR3. Germline V gene sequence: CDR1 SGHRS, CDR2 YFSETQ. Trimming took off 2 bases at V and 6 bases at J, with 8 bases between the two ends. The DNA of the CDR3 is TGCGCCAGCAGCTTTGGCAGTCATGGCTACACCTTC. It is translated as CASSFGSHGYTF.

The table lists this clone with a count of one. The chain couples TRBV7-9 to TRBJ2-7; D possibly corresponds to TRBD1 (6 bases). The CDR3 runs 15 residues. Germline V CDR1 and CDR2: SEHNR, FQNEAQ (reference sequence). The germline V and J ends were trimmed by 4 bases and 1 base, with 14 bases remaining between them. The CDR3 sequence is CASSSPGHKSYEQYF. CDR3 DNA sequence: TGTGCCAGCAGCTCCCCGGGACATAAGTCCTACGAGCAGTACTTC.

CDR3 coding DNA: TGTGCCAGCAGCATTCAGACAGGTGATACGGGAGAGACCCAGTACTTC. It encodes CASSIQTGDTGETQYF. V usage is TRBV9 and J usage is TRBJ2-5, with D perhaps TRBD1 (6 bases). The germline V and J ends were trimmed by 4 bases and 4 bases, with 20 bases remaining between them. In germline, CDR1 is SGDLS, CDR2 YYNGEE. The length of the CDR3 is 16 residues. The full variable domain, its missing parts supplied by reference TRBV9 and TRBJ2-5, is DSGVTQTPKHLITATGQRVTLRCSPRSGDLSVYWYQQSLDQGLQFLIQYYNGEERAKGNILERFSAQQFPDLHSELNLSSLELGDSALYFCASSIQTGDTGETQYFGPGTRLLVL.

The chain employs TRBV2 and TRBJ1-5; a possible D gene is TRBD1 (6 bases). The V gene's germline CDR1 is SNHLY and CDR2 FYNNEI. V was shortened by 0 bases and J by 5 bases, with 23 bases between the two germline ends. This CDR3 is built from 19 residues. In DNA, the CDR3 is TGTGCCAGCAGTGAAGCGGCGGGGGGCCGGCGGGGTGGCGATCAGCCCCAGCATTTT. Translating gives CASSEAAGGRRGGDQPQHF.